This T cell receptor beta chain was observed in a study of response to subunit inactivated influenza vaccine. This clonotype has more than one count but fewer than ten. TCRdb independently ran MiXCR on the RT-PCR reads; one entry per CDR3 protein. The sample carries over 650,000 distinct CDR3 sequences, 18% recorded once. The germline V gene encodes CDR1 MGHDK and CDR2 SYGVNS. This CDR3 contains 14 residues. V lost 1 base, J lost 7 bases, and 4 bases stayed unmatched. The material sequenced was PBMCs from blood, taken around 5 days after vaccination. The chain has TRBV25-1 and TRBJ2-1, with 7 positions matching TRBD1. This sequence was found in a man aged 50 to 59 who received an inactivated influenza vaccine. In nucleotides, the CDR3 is TGTGCCAGCAGTGAATCGGCCAGGGGGAATGAGCAGTTCTTC. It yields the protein CASSESARGNEQFF.